This record covers a single T cell receptor (beta chain). Assay execution took place at the deep level. Repertoires were generated with immunoSEQ multiplex PCR, while TCRdb's copy carries only in-frame clones and drops some. The sample consists of 2 million to 2.5 million clones, approximately 95% of them appearing once. The data derive from a study of shared clonotypes between healthy human individuals. V was pared by 6 bases and J by 2 bases, with 9 bases of the junction left unmatched. The CDR3 is made up of 15 amino acids. Germline CDR1 and CDR2: MNHNY and SVGAGI (reference sequence). The genes are TRBV6-6 and TRBJ2-5; 7 positions agree with TRBD1. The clonotype originates from a man aged 18 to 30 in good health. The sequenced sample was naive CD4+ T cells sorted from blood. This sample's subset: CD45RA+ positively selected. DNA of the CDR3: TGTGCCAGCAGCCAGGGGACAGTCCGGCAAGAGACCCAGTACTTC. Translated: CASSQGTVRQETQYF.